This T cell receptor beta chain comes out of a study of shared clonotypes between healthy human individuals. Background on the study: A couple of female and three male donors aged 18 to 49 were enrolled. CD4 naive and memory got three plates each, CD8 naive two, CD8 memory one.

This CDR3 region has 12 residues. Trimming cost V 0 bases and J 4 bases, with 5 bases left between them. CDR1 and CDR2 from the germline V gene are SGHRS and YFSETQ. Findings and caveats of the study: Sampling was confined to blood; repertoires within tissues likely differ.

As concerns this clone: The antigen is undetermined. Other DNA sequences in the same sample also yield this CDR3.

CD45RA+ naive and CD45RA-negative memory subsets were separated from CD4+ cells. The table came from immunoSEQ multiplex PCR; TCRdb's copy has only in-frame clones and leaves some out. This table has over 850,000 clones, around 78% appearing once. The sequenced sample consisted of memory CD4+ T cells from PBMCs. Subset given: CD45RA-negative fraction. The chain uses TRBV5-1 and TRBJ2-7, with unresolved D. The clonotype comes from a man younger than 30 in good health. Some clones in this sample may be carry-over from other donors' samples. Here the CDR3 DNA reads TGCGCCAGCAGCTTGGTCGCGTACGAGCAGTACTTC. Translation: CASSLVAYEQYF.